The T cell receptor (beta chain) described here comes from a study of graft-versus-host responses after intestinal transplantation. Study-wide context: Recipients uniformly received anti-thymocyte globulin induction, followed by tacrolimus and steroids for about 3 years.

Findings and caveats of the study: Recipient-marrow GvH clones were detected, some having first appeared in ileum or blood.

The table came from immunoSEQ multiplex PCR; TCRdb's copy has only in-frame clones and leaves some out. This table holds around 90,000 clones, over 80% found once. Germline-derived CDR1 and CDR2 are MDHEN and SYDVKM. Losses at the gene ends were 10 bases for V and 8 bases for J; bases not matched to a gene: 13. The CDR3 sequence is 15 residues long. On this clone: No antigen is known for it.

The sequence derives from a human donor who was the organ donor for an intestinal transplant. The J gene is TRBJ2-4, the V gene TRBV28; 11 bases line up with TRBD1. Here the sequenced sample was unstimulated CD8+ T cells sorted from spleen or lymph node cells, taken before transplant. As DNA, the CDR3 is TGTGCCACCCTGACCCGGGACAGGGGGTATTACATTCAGTACTTC. Its translation: CATLTRDRGYYIQYF. Looking up the rest from reference TRBV28 and TRBJ2-4 gives the full variable domain: DVKVTQSSRYLVKRTGEKVFLECVQDMDHENMFWYRQDPGLGLRLIYFSYDVKMKEKGDIPEGYSVSREKKERFSLILESASTNQTSMYLCATLTRDRGYYIQYFGAGTRLSVL.